This TCR beta chain was observed in a study of response to subunit inactivated influenza vaccine. The V and J ends lost 4 bases and 3 bases, in that order; junction bases with no gene match: 12. Germline CDR1 and CDR2: SGDLS and YYNGEE. The length of the CDR3 is 17 residues. From the RT-PCR reads, TCRdb called clonotypes with MiXCR, one entry per CDR3 protein. The sample lists about 780,000 distinct CDR3 sequences, 18% occurring once. The study, taken as a whole, reports: After each seasonal influenza vaccination, few new T cells are recruited, the authors suggested.

With regard to this clonotype: The target antigen is unknown.

The rearrangement joins TRBV9 to TRBJ2-2; 7 bases align to TRBD1. This sequence originates from a man aged 45 to 65 who received an inactivated influenza vaccine. Specimen: PBMCs from blood, collected around 5 days after vaccination. The CDR3 region is CASSTTIRDSYTGELFF. The CDR3 nucleotides read TGTGCCAGCAGCACCACTATAAGGGACAGTTACACCGGGGAGCTGTTTTTT. The whole variable domain, filled in from reference TRBV9 and TRBJ2-2, reads DSGVTQTPKHLITATGQRVTLRCSPRSGDLSVYWYQQSLDQGLQFLIQYYNGEERAKGNILERFSAQQFPDLHSELNLSSLELGDSALYFCASSTTIRDSYTGELFFGEGSRLTVL.